Reported below is one TCR beta chain. Per the original data handling: Quantification of nucleated cells was approximated via reference gene primer amplification. Sequencing was performed with immunoSEQ multiplex PCR; in TCRdb, only in-frame clones are kept and a portion is missing. For V, J and clone size, that table is used; D and trimming come from the DNA. The repertoire holds 68,000 or so clones, 80% to 90% seen once, with approximately 2.7% in the top ten. The data stem from a study of blood T cell repertoires in COVID-19. Looking at the study overall: Acute and convalescent COVID-19 samples came from the United States, Italy and Spain. From T cells, B-cell-depleted T cells, or PBMCs came the material, which was cDNA or gDNA.

Germline trimming cut 6 bases from V and 6 bases from J; bases unmatched to any gene: 8. The CDR3 has 15 residues. CDR1 and CDR2 from the germline V gene are MDHEN and SYDVKM. The chain carries TRBV28 and TRBJ2-7, with 13 bases that match TRBD2. The specimen sequenced was peripheral blood. The receptor comes from a man aged 50-60 years with acute or convalescent COVID-19. The CDR3 region is CASSLRGLAGSEQYF. The CDR3 nucleotides read TGTGCCAGCAGCCTAAGGGGACTAGCGGGAAGCGAGCAGTACTTC. Drawing the rest from reference TRBV28 and TRBJ2-7, the complete variable domain is DVKVTQSSRYLVKRTGEKVFLECVQDMDHENMFWYRQDPGLGLRLIYFSYDVKMKEKGDIPEGYSVSREKKERFSLILESASTNQTSMYLCASSLRGLAGSEQYFGPGTRLTVT.